This T cell receptor beta chain was identified in a study of blood T cells in healthy people across ages. PCR was performed a second time for roughly 7 to 11 cycles using a sample-barcoded 5' primer and a J-beta primer mix. TCRdb fed the 5' RACE reads into MiXCR, producing one record per CDR3 protein. The sample has around 1,100,000 distinct CDR3 sequences; roughly two fifths are singletons. This TCR was sampled from a man between 18 and 29 years old in good health. Source material: blood.

CDR3 DNA sequence: TGTGCCAGCAGCTCAAGACAGCGTCCCACAGATACGCAGTATTTT. This gives the protein CASSSRQRPTDTQYF. This chain joins TRBV7-2 and TRBJ2-3; possible D gene TRBD1, 5 bases. The CDR3 spans 15 residues. The germline V and J ends were trimmed by 4 bases and 2 bases, with 13 bases remaining between them. Looked up from germline, CDR1 is SGHTA and CDR2 is FQGNSA.